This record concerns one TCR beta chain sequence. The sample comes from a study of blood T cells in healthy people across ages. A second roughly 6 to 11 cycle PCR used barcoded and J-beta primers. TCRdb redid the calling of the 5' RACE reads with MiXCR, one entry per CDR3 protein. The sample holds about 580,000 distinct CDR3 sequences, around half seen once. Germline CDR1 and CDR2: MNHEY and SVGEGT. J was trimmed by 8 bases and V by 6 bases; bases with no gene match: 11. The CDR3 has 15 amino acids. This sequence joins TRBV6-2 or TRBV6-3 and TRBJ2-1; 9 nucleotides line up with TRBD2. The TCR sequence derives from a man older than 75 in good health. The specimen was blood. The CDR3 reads CASRRPGLAYYEQFF. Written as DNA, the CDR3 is TGTGCCAGCAGACGGCCGGGACTAGCATATTATGAGCAGTTCTTC.